The 19 T cell receptor beta chains given below trace back to one sample, sequenced in a study of identical twins. TCRdb analysed the 5' RACE reads with MiXCR anew, one entry per CDR3 protein. This repertoire shows fewer than 800,000 distinct CDR3 sequences, around 7.5% found once; its top ten account for about 1.5%. In addition, the sample was reused for a study of yellow fever vaccine responses in identical twins.

The sample consisted of PBMCs. The origin of the receptors is a woman aged 18-29 years in good health.

The rearrangement links TRBV10-3 to TRBJ2-7; D uncertain. The CDR3 spans 13 residues. Trimming left V 2 bases short and J 5 bases short, with 10 bases between. Germline V CDR1 and CDR2: ENHRY, SYGVKD. CDR3 amino acids: CAISEGTWDEQYV. The CDR3, as DNA: TGTGCCATCAGTGAGGGAACCTGGGACGAGCAGTACGTC.

J is TRBJ2-7 and V is TRBV5-5; the D gene is possibly TRBD2 (6 bases). Germline-derived CDR1 and CDR2 are SGHKS and YYEKEE (reference sequence). The CDR3 has 14 residues. V lost 2 bases and J 4 bases, leaving 13 bases between the germline ends. CDR3 region: CASSLAGRPYEQYV. The CDR3 DNA reads as TGTGCCAGCAGCTTAGCGGGCAGGCCGTACGAGCAGTACGTC.

Only a few counts were recorded for this clonotype. The rearrangement uses TRBV12-3 or TRBV12-4 and TRBJ1-5, with D maybe TRBD1 (6 bases). The CDR3 spans 15 residues. Trimming removed 7 bases from V and 0 bases from J, with 13 bases in between. The CDR3 protein is CASINTGYSNQPQHF. The CDR3 nucleotides are TGTGCCAGCATCAACACAGGGTATAGCAATCAGCCCCAGCATTTT.

This clonotype was counted many times. This chain joins TRBV2 and TRBJ2-7; no definite D call. Germline V lookup: CDR1 SNHLY, CDR2 FYNNEI. The CDR3 is made up of 10 amino acids. Deletions cut 8 bases from V and 6 bases from J, with 8 bases between. For the CDR3, the DNA is TGTGCCAGCGGAATATTCGAGCAGTACTTC. This gives the protein CASGIFEQYF. The variable domain in full, completed from reference TRBV2 and TRBJ2-7, reads EPEVTQTPSHQVTQMGQEVILRCVPISNHLYFYWYRQILGQKVEFLVSFYNNEISEKSEIFDDQFSVERPDGSNFTLKIRSTKLEDSAMYFCASGIFEQYFGPGTRLTVT.

This clonotype was observed a handful of times. The V call is TRBV15, the J call TRBJ2-7; the D is unclear. CDR1 and CDR2 from the germline V gene are LNHNV and YYDKDF (reference sequence). CDR3 length: 13 amino acids. Trimming shortened V by 1 base and J by 3 bases, and 7 bases separated the two germline ends. The CDR3 DNA reads as TGTGCCACCAGCAGAGGGGTCAGCTACGAGCAGTACGTC. Its translation is CATSRGVSYEQYV.

This clonotype was counted ten times or more. The chain has TRBV25-1 and TRBJ2-7; D might be TRBD1 or TRBD2, each matching 8 bases. Germline V gene sequence: CDR1 MGHDK, CDR2 SYGVNS. The V gene lost 0 bases and the J gene lost 2 bases, with 20 bases spanning the gap. This CDR3 is 18 amino acids long. CDR3 sequence: CASSEYSSGGQEAYEQYV. CDR3 nucleotide sequence: TGTGCCAGCAGTGAATATAGCAGCGGGGGACAGGAAGCCTACGAGCAGTACGTC.

The table lists this clonotype with many counts. V is TRBV3-1 and J is TRBJ2-1; a weak D match, TRBD1 (6 bases). Germline V gene lookup returns CDR1 LGHDT and CDR2 YNNKEL (reference sequence). Trimming left V 3 bases short and J 5 bases short, with 11 bases between. This CDR3 is built from 14 residues. This CDR3 is CASSHGTTNNEQFF. The CDR3, as DNA: TGTGCCAGCAGCCATGGGACAACCAACAATGAGCAGTTCTTC.

V and J are TRBV10-1 and TRBJ1-5; D gene ambiguous. Trimming took 4 bases from V and 10 from J, leaving 14 bases between them. Germline V gene sequence: CDR1 WNHNN, CDR2 SYGVQD (reference sequence). The CDR3 consists of 13 residues. The CDR3 nucleotides are TGCGCCAGCAGTGTAGCCTTCGGCGGTCCCCAGCATTTT. Amino acid sequence: CASSVAFGGPQHF.

V and J are TRBV20-1 and TRBJ2-7, with a tentative D call TRBD2 (6 bases). The V gene's germline CDR1 is DFQATT and CDR2 SNEGSKA (reference sequence). The CDR3 has 13 residues. V was pared by 0 bases and J by 5 bases, with 11 bases between. For the CDR3, the DNA is TGCAGTGCTAGAGATCTGACTAGGAACGAGCAGTACGTC. This translates into CSARDLTRNEQYV.

On this clonotype: A read error may be the cause here, since a much bigger clone is one base away. V gene TRBV2 combines with J gene TRBJ2-7, with TRBD2 identical over 10 bases. Trimming at V came to 8 bases and at J to 5 bases, leaving 6 bases not matched to a gene. Germline CDR1 and CDR2: SNHLY and FYNNEI. CDR3 length equals 13 residues. The CDR3 DNA reads as TGTGCCAGCCTAGCGGGAGTAGGCGACGAGCAGTACTTC. Protein: CASLAGVGDEQYF. Complete variable domain (other parts from reference TRBV2 and TRBJ2-7): EPEVTQTPSHQVTQMGQEVILRCVPISNHLYFYWYRQILGQKVEFLVSFYNNEISEKSEIFDDQFSVERPDGSNFTLKIRSTKLEDSAMYFCASLAGVGDEQYFGPGTRLTVT.

This sequence joins TRBV29-1 and TRBJ2-1; weak D call: TRBD2 (5 bases). Germline CDR1 is SQVTM and CDR2 is ANQGSEA. The V end lost 0 bases, the J end lost 10 bases, and 10 bases lay between the germline ends. The CDR3 sequence is 12 residues long. Here the CDR3 reads CSVEDLTREQFF. For the CDR3, the DNA is TGCAGCGTTGAAGATCTAACTAGGGAGCAGTTCTTC.

This clonotype was observed at least ten times. The chain employs TRBV5-1 and TRBJ1-1; D might be TRBD1 (5 bases). This CDR3 comprises 13 residues. Germline loops: CDR1 SGHRS, CDR2 YFSETQ. The V end was cut by 3 bases, the J end by 4 bases, with 10 bases between. The CDR3, as DNA: TGCGCCAGCAGCTCCGCAGGGTTCACTGAAGCTTTCTTT. It translates to CASSSAGFTEAFF.

The chain recombines TRBV20-1 with TRBJ2-7; D perhaps matches TRBD2 (6 bases). Trimming took off 0 bases at V and 6 bases at J, with 12 bases between the two ends. Germline CDR1 is DFQATT and CDR2 is SNEGSKA (reference sequence). The CDR3 is made up of 13 amino acids. The CDR3 nucleotides are TGCAGTGCTAGAGATAGGCGGGGCGGCGAGCAGTACGTC. Its translation is CSARDRRGGEQYV.

This clonotype was counted between two and nine times. The gene calls are TRBV5-1 and TRBJ2-7, with 7 bases matching TRBD1. J gave up 4 bases and V 4 bases, and 5 bases lay outside the gene matches. The CDR3 has 13 residues. The V gene's germline CDR1 is SGHRS and CDR2 YFSETQ. The CDR3 is CASSDGTAYEQYV. CDR3 nucleotide sequence: TGCGCCAGCAGCGACGGGACAGCTTACGAGCAGTACGTC.

The chain is built from TRBV24-1 and TRBJ2-5, with 9 bases fitting TRBD2. Germline V gene data show CDR1 as KGHDR and CDR2 as SFDVKD. Losses at the gene ends were 7 bases for V and 3 bases for J; bases not matched to a gene: 8. This CDR3 spans 15 amino acids. The CDR3 sequence: CATSLGASGKETQYF. As DNA, the CDR3 is TGTGCCACCAGCTTGGGGGCTAGCGGGAAAGAGACCCAGTACTTC.

V usage is TRBV6-1 and J usage is TRBJ2-1; D is undetermined. The CDR3 runs to 14 residues. V lost 6 bases, J lost 6 bases, and 15 bases lay in between. Germline CDR1 reads MNHNS; CDR2 reads SASEGT. Here the CDR3 DNA reads TGTGCCAGCAGCCCCTTATGGGGTATCAATGAGCAGTTCTTC. This gives the protein CASSPLWGINEQFF.

The table lists this clonotype with many counts. This sequence joins TRBV5-1 and TRBJ2-3, with 10 positions matching TRBD1. CDR3 length: 15 amino acids. The germline CDR1 and CDR2 sequences are SGHRS and YFSETQ. The V segment lost 4 bases and the J segment 4 bases; nucleotides outside the gene matches: 6. The CDR3 loop reads CASSMTGGEADTQYF. DNA of the CDR3: TGCGCCAGCAGCATGACAGGGGGCGAGGCAGATACGCAGTATTTT.

The V gene is TRBV29-1, the J gene TRBJ2-7; a possible D gene is TRBD2 (7 bases). Germline V gives CDR1 SQVTM, CDR2 ANQGSEA. The ends were cut back, 6 bases at V and 7 bases at J, with 34 bases in the middle. The CDR3 runs to 18 residues. The CDR3 loop is CSVAKGRGWMGAVGEQYF. The CDR3 DNA reads TGCAGCGTCGCAAAGGGGAGGGGGTGGATGGGAGCCGTGGGTGAGCAGTACTTC.

V and J are TRBV20-1 and TRBJ2-1; TRBD1 agrees at 10 bases. Germline values: CDR1 DFQATT, CDR2 SNEGSKA (reference sequence). V was pared by 0 bases and J by 4 bases, with 15 bases of the junction left unmatched. The CDR3 runs 19 residues. The CDR3 loop is CSARDMGQGPLIPYNEQFF. CDR3 sequence (DNA): TGCAGTGCTAGAGATATGGGACAGGGGCCCTTAATACCGTACAATGAGCAGTTCTTC.